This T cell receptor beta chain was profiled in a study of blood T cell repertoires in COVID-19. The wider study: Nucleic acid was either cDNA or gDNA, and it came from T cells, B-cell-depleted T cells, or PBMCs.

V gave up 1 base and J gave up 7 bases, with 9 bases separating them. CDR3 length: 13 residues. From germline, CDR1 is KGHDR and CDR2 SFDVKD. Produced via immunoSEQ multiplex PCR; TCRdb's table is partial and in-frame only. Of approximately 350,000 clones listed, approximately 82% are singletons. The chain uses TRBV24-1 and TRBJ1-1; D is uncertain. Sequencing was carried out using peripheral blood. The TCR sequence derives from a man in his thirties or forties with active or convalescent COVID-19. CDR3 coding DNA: TGTGCCACCAGTGATTTTGCGAGAGATGAAGCTTTCTTT. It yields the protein CATSDFARDEAFF.